The 18 T cell receptor beta chains in this list originate from one sample, sequenced in a study of cytomegalovirus exposure and HLA in healthy donors. The PCR employed 60 Vbeta primers together with 13 Jbeta primers. TCRdb's copy holds only in-frame clones and misses some; the assay was immunoSEQ multiplex PCR. The table lists 160,000 or so clones, about 80% of them singletons. The sample consisted of PBMCs. The receptors were sampled from a man aged 40-49 years in good health and CMV-seronegative.

The CDR3 here is CASKGRGPANEKLFF. CDR3 nucleotides: TGTGCCAGCAAAGGCAGGGGGCCAGCTAATGAAAAACTGTTTTTT. The chain uses TRBV2 and TRBJ1-4; 8 bases align to TRBD1. This CDR3 contains 15 residues. With 7 bases clipped from V and 3 bases from J, the junction kept 7 bases outside the gene matches. CDR1 is SNHLY and CDR2 is FYNNEI in the germline V gene.

The V and J genes are TRBV6-1 and TRBJ2-1, with 11 nucleotides matching TRBD2. This CDR3 spans 17 amino acids. The germline V gene encodes CDR1 MNHNS and CDR2 SASEGT. Unmatched junction bases numbered 5, after V lost 4 bases and J lost 0 bases. DNA of the CDR3: TGTGCCAGCAGTGGGTCGGGACTAGCGGTCTCCTACAATGAGCAGTTCTTC. This sequence encodes CASSGSGLAVSYNEQFF.

The chain combines TRBV2 with TRBJ1-2, with 7 bases fitting TRBD1. Trimming at V came to 6 bases and at J to 0 bases, leaving 4 bases not matched to a gene. Germline CDR1 SNHLY, CDR2 FYNNEI. The CDR3 loop spans 14 amino acids. The CDR3 region is CASRETGSNYGYTF. The CDR3 region has the DNA TGTGCCAGCAGGGAGACAGGGTCTAACTATGGCTACACCTTC.

CDR3 loop: CASSSPGLAAQQFF. CDR3 DNA sequence: TGTGCCAGCAGCTCTCCGGGACTAGCGGCCCAGCAGTTCTTC. This chain links TRBV9 with TRBJ2-1; TRBD2 matches 11 bases. This CDR3 is 14 amino acids long. Germline V lookup: CDR1 SGDLS, CDR2 YYNGEE. V lost 4 bases, J lost 11 bases, and 8 bases stayed unmatched.

The V gene is TRBV19, the J gene TRBJ2-1; TRBD1 might be the D (5 bases). Per the germline V gene, CDR1 is LNHDA and CDR2 is SQIVND (reference sequence). V was cut by 3 bases and J by 0 bases, with 12 bases left in between. This CDR3 comprises 16 residues. The DNA for the CDR3 is TGTGCCAGTAGTATGGAAGACAGTAGCTCCTACAATGAGCAGTTCTTC. It specifies CASSMEDSSSYNEQFF.

The chain couples TRBV19 to TRBJ2-2; a weak D match, TRBD1 (5 bases). V lost 2 bases and J lost 7, with 11 bases in between. The CDR3 totals 14 residues. The germline V gene encodes CDR1 LNHDA and CDR2 SQIVND (reference sequence). The CDR3 here is CASSILSRGGELFF. CDR3 bases: TGTGCCAGTAGTATACTTAGTAGGGGCGGGGAGCTGTTTTTT.

This chain uses TRBV5-1 with TRBJ1-2, with D perhaps TRBD1 (5 bases). CDR3 length: 15 amino acids. The V gene lost 4 bases and the J gene lost 3 bases, with 16 bases spanning the gap. Germline V CDR1 and CDR2: SGHRS, YFSETQ. The CDR3 sequence: CASSLPGGNHYGYTF. In nucleotides, the CDR3 is TGCGCCAGCAGCCTCCCTGGGGGGAACCACTATGGCTACACCTTC.

With respect to this clone: The same CDR3 can be traced to other DNA sequences in this sample. The CDR3 bases are TGTGCCATCAGTGGGACAAACCAGCCCCAGCATTTT. It translates to CAISGTNQPQHF. The chain couples TRBV10-3 to TRBJ1-5, with D tentatively TRBD1 (5 bases). The CDR3 totals 12 residues. The V and J ends lost 4 bases and 7 bases respectively, with 8 bases between them. In germline, CDR1 is ENHRY, CDR2 SYGVKD.

V and J are TRBV28 and TRBJ2-7; 8 nucleotides line up with TRBD1. Germline CDR1 is MDHEN and CDR2 is SYDVKM. CDR3 size: 15 residues. V lost 5 bases and J lost 3; bases outside the gene matches: 9. CDR3 nucleotide sequence: TGTGCCAGCAGTCTCCCGGACAGGGTTTTCTACGAGCAGTACTTC. It codes for CASSLPDRVFYEQYF.

The CDR3, as DNA: TGTGCCAGCAGCGGTCCCGGGGGTTACTACGAGCAGTACTTC. Its translation is CASSGPGGYYEQYF. The V and J genes are TRBV6-1 and TRBJ2-7, with D maybe TRBD2 (6 bases). This CDR3 contains 14 residues. The germline gives CDR1 MNHNS, CDR2 SASEGT. Trimming shortened V by 6 bases and J by 3 bases, and 15 bases separated the two germline ends.

The gene calls are TRBV7-3 and TRBJ1-2; TRBD1 agrees at 8 bases. Per germline, CDR1 SGHTA and CDR2 FQGTGA. V trimming: 5 bases; J trimming: 4 bases; junction bases outside the gene matches: 9. The CDR3 is 15 residues long. In DNA, the CDR3 is TGTGCCAGCAGCCCGACAGGGGCCCAAGGCTATGGCTACACCTTC. It is translated as CASSPTGAQGYGYTF. The variable domain in full, completed from reference TRBV7-3 and TRBJ1-2, reads GAGVSQTPSNKVTEKGKYVELRCDPISGHTALYWYRQSLGQGPEFLIYFQGTGAADDSGLPNDRFFAVRPEGSVSTLKIQRTERGDSAVYLCASSPTGAQGYGYTFGSGTRLTVV.

This chain connects TRBV9 to TRBJ2-1; D may be TRBD2 (6 bases). The V end was cut by 0 bases, the J end by 6 bases, with 28 bases between. This CDR3 spans 20 amino acids. Per the germline V gene, CDR1 is SGDLS and CDR2 is YYNGEE. The CDR3 is CASSVALLPGLSRDSNEQFF. CDR3 nucleotide sequence: TGTGCCAGCAGCGTAGCCTTACTACCGGGACTCTCTAGAGACAGCAATGAGCAGTTCTTC.

This chain uses TRBV19 with TRBJ2-1; 7 positions match TRBD2. The CDR3 spans 17 residues. V was pared by 3 bases and J by 9 bases, with 17 bases of the junction left unmatched. Germline loops: CDR1 LNHDA, CDR2 SQIVND (reference sequence). CDR3 region: CASSIGLGTSAVGEQFF. CDR3 coding DNA: TGTGCCAGTAGTATTGGTCTTGGAACTAGCGCCGTCGGTGAGCAGTTCTTC.

Concerning this clone: Its ends do not fully match the called genes, so a read error is possible. The genes are TRBV27 and TRBJ2-4; 9 nucleotides align to TRBD1. The V gene's germline CDR1 is MNHEY and CDR2 SMNVEV (reference sequence). This CDR3 comprises 15 residues. As DNA, the CDR3 is TGTGCCAGCAGTCAAACGACAGGGGGTGCAAACAGTCAGTACTTC. This gives the protein CASSQTTGGANSQYF.

This rearrangement joins TRBV11-2 to TRBJ2-7; 8 bases map to TRBD2. This CDR3 is 13 amino acids long. Germline values: CDR1 SGHAT, CDR2 FQNNGV. V dropped 1 base and J dropped 6; count of bases not matched to a gene: 2. The CDR3 nucleotides read TGTGCCAGCAGCTTAGCCCTAGCGGGCGAGCAGTACTTC. It yields the protein CASSLALAGEQYF.

V is TRBV2 and J is TRBJ2-7; 8 nucleotides agree with TRBD1. The V gene's germline CDR1 is SNHLY and CDR2 FYNNEI. V lost 6 bases and J lost 3; bases outside the gene matches: 4. This CDR3 region has 13 residues. The CDR3 here is CASRRTGNYEQYV. CDR3 bases: TGTGCCAGCAGGCGGACAGGGAACTACGAGCAGTACGTC.

The chain combines TRBV5-1 with TRBJ1-6, with 8 bases matching TRBD1. Germline V lookup: CDR1 SGHRS, CDR2 YFSETQ. CDR3 length: 15 amino acids. V shed 4 bases and J 9 bases; nucleotides not matched to a gene: 9. The CDR3 DNA reads as TGCGCCAGCAGCGCCCAGGACAGGGCGGCTTCACCCCTCCACTTT. Protein sequence: CASSAQDRAASPLHF.

The chain joins TRBV30 to TRBJ1-1, with D tentatively TRBD1 (6 bases). The CDR3 spans 14 residues. Trimming stripped 4 bases from V and 4 bases from J, with 16 bases between. The germline V gene has CDR1 GTSNPN and CDR2 SVGIG (reference sequence). Here the CDR3 DNA reads TGTGCCTGGAACCACCGGGGGGCAAGCACTGAAGCTTTCTTT. This gives the protein CAWNHRGASTEAFF. The whole variable domain, filled in from reference TRBV30 and TRBJ1-1, reads SQTIHQWPATLVQPVGSPLSLECTVEGTSNPNLYWYRQAAGRGLQLLFYSVGIGQISSEVPQNLSASRPQDRQFILSSKKLLLSDSGFYLCAWNHRGASTEAFFGQGTRLTVV.